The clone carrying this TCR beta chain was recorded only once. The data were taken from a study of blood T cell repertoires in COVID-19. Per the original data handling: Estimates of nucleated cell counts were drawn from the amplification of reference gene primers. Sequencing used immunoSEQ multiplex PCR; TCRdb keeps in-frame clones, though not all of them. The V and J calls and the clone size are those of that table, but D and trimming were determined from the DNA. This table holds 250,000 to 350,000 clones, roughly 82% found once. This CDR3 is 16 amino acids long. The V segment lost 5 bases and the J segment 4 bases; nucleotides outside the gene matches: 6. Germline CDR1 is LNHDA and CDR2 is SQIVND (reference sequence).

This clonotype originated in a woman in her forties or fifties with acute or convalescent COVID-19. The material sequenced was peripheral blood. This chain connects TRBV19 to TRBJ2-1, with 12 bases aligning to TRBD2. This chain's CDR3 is CASSPRLAGVYNEQFF. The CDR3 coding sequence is TGTGCCAGTAGTCCTCGACTAGCGGGAGTTTACAATGAGCAGTTCTTC.